This passage covers 10 T cell receptor beta chains from one sample sequenced in a study of T cell changes during pregnancy in multiple sclerosis. Here immunoSEQ multiplex PCR was the method, and the copy in TCRdb shows in-frame clones only, minus some. The data contain 48,000 or so clones, 85% to 95% of them singletons. Sequencing was performed on CD4+ T cells from peripheral blood mononuclear cells, taken in the first trimester of pregnancy. These receptors were taken from a female donor with multiple sclerosis, enrolled in a pregnancy study.

The V gene is TRBV7-6, the J gene TRBJ2-3, with 7 bases matching TRBD1. This CDR3 comprises 14 residues. Losses at the gene ends were 10 bases for V and 4 bases for J; bases not matched to a gene: 11. The germline V gene has CDR1 SGHVS and CDR2 FNYEAQ. CDR3 region: CATRLGGAADTQYF. CDR3 sequence (DNA): TGTGCCACCCGATTAGGGGGCGCGGCAGATACGCAGTATTTT.

V and J are TRBV13 and TRBJ1-2; D gene uncertain. Germline CDR1 is PRHDT and CDR2 is FYEKMQ (reference sequence). The CDR3 is 13 residues long. Trimming took 5 bases from V and 8 from J, leaving 15 bases between them. CDR3 loop: CASSTPSQRGYTF. In DNA, the CDR3 is TGTGCCAGCAGCACCCCCTCCCAACGGGGCTACACCTTC.

This clone has a single count. V gene TRBV18 combines with J gene TRBJ2-2; TRBD2 is a possible D gene (6 bases). Trimming removed 6 bases at V and 1 base at J, with 18 bases between. There are 17 residues in the CDR3. Germline V lookup: CDR1 KGHSH, CDR2 LQKENI. This CDR3 is CASSSRETALNTGELFF. The CDR3 nucleotides read TGTGCCAGCTCCTCTCGGGAGACAGCGTTGAACACCGGGGAGCTGTTTTTT. Filled out from reference TRBV18 and TRBJ2-2, the complete variable domain reads NAGVMQNPRHLVRRRGQEARLRCSPMKGHSHVYWYRQLPEEGLKFMVYLQKENIIDESGMPKERFSAEFPKEGPSILRIQQVVRGDSAAYFCASSSRETALNTGELFFGEGSRLTVL.

This clone has only one observation. DNA for the CDR3: TGTGCCAGCAGTTTCGGAGGGATTGAGACTGAAGCTTTCTTT. This gives the protein CASSFGGIETEAFF. The V gene is TRBV6-6, the J gene TRBJ1-1; unclear D gene. The CDR3 is 14 residues long. The V and J ends lost 4 bases and 5 bases respectively, with 14 bases between them. CDR1 and CDR2 (germline): MNHNY, SVGAGI (reference sequence).

The V call is TRBV30, the J call TRBJ1-1; possibly TRBD1 for D (6 bases). The CDR3 is 14 residues long. The germline gives CDR1 GTSNPN, CDR2 SVGIG (reference sequence). With 3 bases removed from V and 1 base from J, the gap between germline ends came to 12 bases. CDR3 protein: CAWSPGAGNTEAFF. The DNA of the CDR3 is TGTGCCTGGAGCCCAGGGGCCGGGAACACTGAAGCTTTCTTT.

The chain uses TRBV7-2 and TRBJ2-1; 7 positions agree with TRBD2. This CDR3 contains 12 residues. Germline lookup yields CDR1 SGHTA and CDR2 FQGNSA. The J segment lost 12 bases and the V segment lost 5 bases, leaving 7 bases of the junction unmatched. The CDR3 spells CASSPYSSGQFF. The DNA for the CDR3 is TGTGCCAGCAGCCCCTACTCTAGCGGGCAGTTCTTC.

The V and J genes are TRBV7-9 and TRBJ2-2; D is uncertain. This CDR3 comprises 15 residues. The germline V and J ends were trimmed by 1 base and 1 base, with 7 bases remaining between them. Germline lookup yields CDR1 SEHNR and CDR2 FQNEAQ (reference sequence). CDR3 DNA sequence: TGTGCCAGCAGCTTAGACCAGCGGAACACCGGGGAGCTGTTTTTT. Amino acid sequence: CASSLDQRNTGELFF.

V usage is TRBV5-1 and J usage is TRBJ1-5, with 12 bases fitting TRBD1. The CDR3 consists of 18 residues. V lost 0 bases and J lost 6; bases outside the gene matches: 10. Germline V gene sequence: CDR1 SGHRS, CDR2 YFSETQ. The CDR3 protein is CASSLGSGTGGWVQPQHF. The DNA for the CDR3 is TGCGCCAGCAGCTTGGGGTCCGGGACAGGGGGCTGGGTTCAGCCCCAGCATTTT.

The chain recombines TRBV2 with TRBJ2-5; TRBD1 aligns across 10 bases. Trimming cost V 6 bases and J 5 bases; bases outside gene matches: 9. CDR1 is SNHLY, CDR2 FYNNEI, per germline. The length of the CDR3 is 15 residues. In nucleotides, the CDR3 is TGTGCCAGCAGCCAGGGACAGGGGCTGGGGGAGACCCAGTACTTC. Encoded protein: CASSQGQGLGETQYF.

This clone was observed a single time. The chain joins TRBV30 to TRBJ1-1; 7 nucleotides match TRBD1. CDR1 is GTSNPN and CDR2 is SVGIG in the germline V gene (reference sequence). This CDR3 has 14 residues. With 3 bases clipped from V and 1 base from J, the junction kept 5 bases outside the gene matches. The CDR3 nucleotides read TGTGCCTGGAGGGGACAGCGGACGAACACTGAAGCTTTCTTT. The encoded protein is CAWRGQRTNTEAFF.